The 15 T cell receptor beta chains reported below all come from one sample, sequenced in a study of cytomegalovirus exposure and HLA in healthy donors. The PCR employed 60 Vbeta primers together with 13 Jbeta primers. Clones were read by immunoSEQ multiplex PCR, and TCRdb kept only the in-frame ones, dropping some. The sample has about 160,000 clones; about 82% are singletons. Source material: PBMCs. The receptors stem from a woman in her twenties or thirties in good health and CMV-seropositive.

The rearrangement links TRBV5-4 to TRBJ2-3; possibly TRBD1 for D (6 bases). In germline, CDR1 is SGHNT, CDR2 YYREEE (reference sequence). V was pared by 3 bases and J by 4 bases, with 15 bases between. CDR3 length equals 15 residues. The CDR3 bases are TGTGCCAGCAGCTCCGCTTTTGAGGGGGCAGATACGCAGTATTTT. Residues: CASSSAFEGADTQYF.

The chain couples TRBV7-3 to TRBJ2-7; 7 nucleotides match TRBD2. Germline lookup yields CDR1 SGHTA and CDR2 FQGTGA. The CDR3 has 17 amino acids. The V and J ends lost 3 bases and 5 bases, in that order; junction bases with no gene match: 16. The CDR3 region has the DNA TGTGCCAGCAGCTTGGGACGGGCTAGCGGCAATATTGACGAGCAGTACTTC. Translating it yields CASSLGRASGNIDEQYF. Full variable domain (remainder filled in from reference TRBV7-3 and TRBJ2-7): GAGVSQTPSNKVTEKGKYVELRCDPISGHTALYWYRQSLGQGPEFLIYFQGTGAADDSGLPNDRFFAVRPEGSVSTLKIQRTERGDSAVYLCASSLGRASGNIDEQYFGPGTRLTVT.

The rearrangement links TRBV5-1 to TRBJ2-5; D not resolved. From germline, CDR1 is SGHRS and CDR2 YFSETQ. The V end lost 0 bases, the J end lost 4 bases, and 4 bases lay between the germline ends. The CDR3 covers 12 residues. The CDR3 nucleotides are TGCGCCAGCAGCTTGGTCAGAGAGACCCAGTACTTC. Translation gives CASSLVRETQYF. The whole variable domain, remainder taken from reference TRBV5-1 and TRBJ2-5, is KAGVTQTPRYLIKTRGQQVTLSCSPISGHRSVSWYQQTPGQGLQFLFEYFSETQRNKGNFPGRFSGRQFSNSRSEMNVSTLELGDSALYLCASSLVRETQYFGPGTRLLVL.

The chain is built from TRBV12-5 and TRBJ2-3; the D gene is possibly TRBD2 (6 bases). Germline V gives CDR1 LGHNT, CDR2 FRNRAP. This CDR3 has 15 amino acids. V shed 5 bases and J shed 7 bases, with 19 bases lying between them. The CDR3 loop reads CASGPKAGYINTQYF. In nucleotides, the CDR3 is TGTGCTAGTGGTCCTAAGGCGGGGTATATCAATACGCAGTATTTT.

This clone was counted a few times. The chain links TRBV9 to TRBJ2-5, with D unresolved. The V and J ends lost 2 bases and 2 bases respectively, with 7 bases between them. Per the germline V gene, CDR1 is SGDLS and CDR2 is YYNGEE. CDR3 length: 13 amino acids. The CDR3 here is CASSVHQQETQYF. The DNA for the CDR3 is TGTGCCAGCAGCGTCCACCAGCAAGAGACCCAGTACTTC.

CDR3 nucleotide sequence: TGTGCCACCAGCACTGGGGGCGCAACTAATGAAAAACTGTTTTTT. It translates to CATSTGGATNEKLFF. The rearrangement links TRBV15 to TRBJ1-4, with TRBD1 as a possible D gene (6 bases). The CDR3 length is 15 residues. V dropped 4 bases and J dropped 0 bases, with 9 bases sitting between them. Germline V gene lookup returns CDR1 LNHNV and CDR2 YYDKDF (reference sequence).

The rearrangement uses TRBV7-3 and TRBJ1-6; 8 positions match TRBD1. The V segment lost 7 bases and the J segment 0 bases; nucleotides outside the gene matches: 17. This CDR3 region has 20 residues. CDR1 is SGHTA, CDR2 FQGTGA, per germline. This chain's CDR3 is CASKSDRANDISSYNSPLHF. The CDR3 DNA reads as TGTGCCAGCAAGTCGGACAGGGCGAACGATATTAGCTCCTATAATTCACCCCTCCACTTT.

This chain uses TRBV9 with TRBJ1-2, with D tentatively TRBD1 (6 bases). Germline CDR1 is SGDLS and CDR2 is YYNGEE. V lost 4 bases to trimming and J lost 5 bases, with 15 bases between them. This CDR3 has 14 residues. CDR3: CASSPSGGSYGYTF. Written as DNA, the CDR3 is TGTGCCAGCAGCCCCTCGGGGGGCTCGTATGGCTACACCTTC.

This chain connects TRBV19 to TRBJ2-3, with 8 bases identical to TRBD2. The junction had 10 bases not matched to a gene; V was cut back by 6 bases and J by 5 bases. The CDR3 has 15 residues. Germline-derived CDR1 and CDR2 are LNHDA and SQIVND (reference sequence). The CDR3 bases are TGTGCCAGTAGAAGGGCGGGACTAGAGGTAGATACGCAGTATTTT. It encodes CASRRAGLEVDTQYF. Looking up the rest from reference TRBV19 and TRBJ2-3 gives the full variable domain: DGGITQSPKYLFRKEGQNVTLSCEQNLNHDAMYWYRQDPGQGLRLIYYSQIVNDFQKGDIAEGYSVSREKKESFPLTVTSAQKNPTAFYLCASRRAGLEVDTQYFGPGTRLTVL.

This clone was recorded once. V is TRBV21-1 and J is TRBJ2-5; the table's D call, TRBD2, has no DNA check behind it. The J call may be mistaken, given a closer DNA end match to TRBJ2-7. TRBV21-1 is listed as a pseudogene. The CDR3 has 11 residues. The CDR3 loop reads CASRVPYEQYF. The CDR3 DNA reads TGTGCCAGCAGGGTTCCCTACGAGCAGTACTTC.

This clone has only a few counts. V usage is TRBV5-1 and J usage is TRBJ2-5, with a tentative D call TRBD1 (5 bases). This CDR3 region has 16 residues. Trimming took 3 bases from V and 0 from J, leaving 15 bases between them. Germline assignment: CDR1 SGHRS and CDR2 YFSETQ. DNA of the CDR3: TGCGCCAGCAGCTGGGGCCGACATGTGTACCAAGAGACCCAGTACTTC. Translating gives CASSWGRHVYQETQYF. Together with reference TRBV5-1 and TRBJ2-5, the CDR3 gives the full variable domain: KAGVTQTPRYLIKTRGQQVTLSCSPISGHRSVSWYQQTPGQGLQFLFEYFSETQRNKGNFPGRFSGRQFSNSRSEMNVSTLELGDSALYLCASSWGRHVYQETQYFGPGTRLLVL.

The CDR3 spells CASSSPLLHEQFF. CDR3 bases: TGTGCCAGCAGCTCTCCCCTATTGCATGAGCAGTTCTTC. The V gene is TRBV7-9, the J gene TRBJ2-1; D gene ambiguous. V lost 4 bases and J lost 8, with 12 bases in between. Per germline, CDR1 SEHNR and CDR2 FQNEAQ (reference sequence). This CDR3 is built from 13 residues. Variable domain in full (rest from reference TRBV7-9 and TRBJ2-1): DTGVSQNPRHKITKRGQNVTFRCDPISEHNRLYWYRQTLGQGPEFLTYFQNEAQLEKSRLLSDRFSAERPKGSFSTLEIQRTEQGDSAMYLCASSSPLLHEQFFGPGTRLTVL.

V gene TRBV9 combines with J gene TRBJ1-3; 9 bases match TRBD1. The junction had 6 bases not matched to a gene; V was cut back by 5 bases and J by 0 bases. Germline assignment: CDR1 SGDLS and CDR2 YYNGEE. This CDR3 comprises 16 residues. The DNA of the CDR3 is TGTGCCAGCAGTAGACAGGGGGAATTCTCTGGAAACACCATATATTTT. This codes for CASSRQGEFSGNTIYF.

The chain uses TRBV5-1 and TRBJ1-1; the D is unclear. There are 12 residues in the CDR3. The germline V gene has CDR1 SGHRS and CDR2 YFSETQ. Trimming removed 0 bases from V and 8 bases from J, with 8 bases in between. CDR3 in amino acids: CASSLDRIEAFF. CDR3 nucleotides: TGCGCCAGCAGCTTGGACAGAATCGAAGCTTTCTTT.

The chain carries TRBV2 and TRBJ1-1, with 9 nucleotides matching TRBD1. The CDR3 is made up of 12 amino acids. Germline V gives CDR1 SNHLY, CDR2 FYNNEI. Trimming removed 5 bases from V and 10 bases from J; junction bases left unmatched: 5. The CDR3 loop is CASSQGQGPAFF. The CDR3 DNA reads as TGTGCCAGCAGTCAGGGACAGGGACCAGCTTTCTTT.